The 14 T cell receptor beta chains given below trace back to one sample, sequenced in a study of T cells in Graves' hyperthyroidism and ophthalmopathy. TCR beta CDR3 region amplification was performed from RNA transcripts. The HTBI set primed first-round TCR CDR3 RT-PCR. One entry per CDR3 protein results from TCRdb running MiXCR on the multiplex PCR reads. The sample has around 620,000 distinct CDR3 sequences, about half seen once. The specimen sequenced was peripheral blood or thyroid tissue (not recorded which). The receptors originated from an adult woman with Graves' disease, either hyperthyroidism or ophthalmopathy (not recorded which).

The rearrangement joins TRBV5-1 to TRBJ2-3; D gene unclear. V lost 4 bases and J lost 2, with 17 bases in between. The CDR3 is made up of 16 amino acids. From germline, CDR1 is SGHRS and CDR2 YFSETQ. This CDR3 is CASSPGWLRSTDTQYF. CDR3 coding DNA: TGCGCCAGCAGCCCCGGATGGCTGAGGTCCACAGATACGCAGTATTTT.

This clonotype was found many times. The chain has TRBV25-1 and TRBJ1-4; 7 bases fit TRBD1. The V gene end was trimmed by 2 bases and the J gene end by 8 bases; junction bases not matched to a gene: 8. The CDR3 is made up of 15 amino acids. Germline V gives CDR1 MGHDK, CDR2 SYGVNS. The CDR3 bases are TGTGCCAGCAGTGAACCGACAGGGAAGGGCGAAAAACTGTTTTTT. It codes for CASSEPTGKGEKLFF.

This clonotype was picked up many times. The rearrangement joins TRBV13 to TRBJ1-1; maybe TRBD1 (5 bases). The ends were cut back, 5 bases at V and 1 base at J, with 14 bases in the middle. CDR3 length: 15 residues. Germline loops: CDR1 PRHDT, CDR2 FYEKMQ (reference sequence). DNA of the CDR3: TGTGCCAGCAGCCGTACGCAGGGTTGGAACACTGAAGCTTTCTTT. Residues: CASSRTQGWNTEAFF. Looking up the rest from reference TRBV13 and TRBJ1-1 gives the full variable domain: AAGVIQSPRHLIKEKRETATLKCYPIPRHDTVYWYQQGPGQDPQFLISFYEKMQSDKGSIPDRFSAQQFSDYHSELNMSSLELGDSALYFCASSRTQGWNTEAFFGQGTRLTVV.

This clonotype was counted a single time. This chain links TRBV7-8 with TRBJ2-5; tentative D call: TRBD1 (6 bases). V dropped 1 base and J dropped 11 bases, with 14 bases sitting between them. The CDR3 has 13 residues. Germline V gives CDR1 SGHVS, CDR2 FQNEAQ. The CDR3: CASSLEQGGEQYF. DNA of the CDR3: TGTGCCAGCAGCTTAGAACAGGGTGGAGAGCAGTACTTC.

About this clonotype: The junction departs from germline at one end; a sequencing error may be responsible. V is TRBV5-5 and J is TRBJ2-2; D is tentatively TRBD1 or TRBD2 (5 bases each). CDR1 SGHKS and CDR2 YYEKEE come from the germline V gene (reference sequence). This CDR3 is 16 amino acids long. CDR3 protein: CASRPTGASNTGELYF. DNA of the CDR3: TGTGCCAGCAGACCCACCGGGGCGTCGAACACCGGGGAGCTGTACTTC.

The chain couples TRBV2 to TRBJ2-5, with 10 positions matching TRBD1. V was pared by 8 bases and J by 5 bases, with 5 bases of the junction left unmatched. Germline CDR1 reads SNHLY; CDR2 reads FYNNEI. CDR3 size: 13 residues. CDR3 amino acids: CASAGTGEETQYF. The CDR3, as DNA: TGTGCCAGCGCGGGGACAGGGGAGGAGACCCAGTACTTC.

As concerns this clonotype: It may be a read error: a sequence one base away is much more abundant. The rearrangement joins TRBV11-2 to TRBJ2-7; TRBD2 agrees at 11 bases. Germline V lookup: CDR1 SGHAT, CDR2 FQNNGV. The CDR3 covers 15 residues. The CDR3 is CAGSFRLAGGDEQYF. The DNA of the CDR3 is TGTGCCGGCAGCTTTAGGCTAGCGGGAGGTGATGAGCAGTACTTC.

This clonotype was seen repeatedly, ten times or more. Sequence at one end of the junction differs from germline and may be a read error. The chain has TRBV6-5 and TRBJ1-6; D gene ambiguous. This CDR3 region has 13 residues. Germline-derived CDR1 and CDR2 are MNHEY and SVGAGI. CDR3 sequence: CASSYFIDSPLHF. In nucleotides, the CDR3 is TGTGCCAGCAGCTACTTTATAGATTCACCCCTCCACTTT.

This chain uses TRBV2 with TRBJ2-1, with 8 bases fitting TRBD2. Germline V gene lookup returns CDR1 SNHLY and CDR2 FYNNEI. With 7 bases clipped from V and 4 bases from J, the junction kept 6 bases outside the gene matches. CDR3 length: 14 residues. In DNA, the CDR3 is TGTGCCAGCATAAGGCTAGCGGGTTACAATGAGCAGTTCTTC. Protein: CASIRLAGYNEQFF.

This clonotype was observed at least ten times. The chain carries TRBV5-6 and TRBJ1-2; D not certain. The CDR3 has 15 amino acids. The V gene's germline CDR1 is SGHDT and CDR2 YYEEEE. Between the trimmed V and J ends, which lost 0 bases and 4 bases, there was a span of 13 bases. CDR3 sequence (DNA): TGTGCCAGCAGCTTGGCGGAGTGGCCCACCTATGGCTACACCTTC. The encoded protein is CASSLAEWPTYGYTF.

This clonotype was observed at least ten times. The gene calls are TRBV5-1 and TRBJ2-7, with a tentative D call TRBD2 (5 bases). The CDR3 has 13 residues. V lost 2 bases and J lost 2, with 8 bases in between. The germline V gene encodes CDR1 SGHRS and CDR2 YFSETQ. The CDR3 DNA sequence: TGCGCCAGCAGCTTCCGGGAAGCCTACGAGCAGTACTTC. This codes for CASSFREAYEQYF.

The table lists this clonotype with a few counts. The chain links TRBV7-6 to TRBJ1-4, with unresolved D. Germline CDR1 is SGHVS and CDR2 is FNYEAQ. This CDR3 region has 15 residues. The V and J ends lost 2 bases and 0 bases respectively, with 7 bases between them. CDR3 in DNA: TGTGCCAGCAGCTTAACACAAGCAACTAATGAAAAACTGTTTTTT. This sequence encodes CASSLTQATNEKLFF.

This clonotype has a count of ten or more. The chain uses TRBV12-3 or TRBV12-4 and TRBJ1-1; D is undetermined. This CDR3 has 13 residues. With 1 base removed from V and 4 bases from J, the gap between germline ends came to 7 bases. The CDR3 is CASSLGSTTEAFF. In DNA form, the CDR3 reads TGTGCCAGCAGTTTAGGGTCGACCACTGAAGCTTTCTTT.

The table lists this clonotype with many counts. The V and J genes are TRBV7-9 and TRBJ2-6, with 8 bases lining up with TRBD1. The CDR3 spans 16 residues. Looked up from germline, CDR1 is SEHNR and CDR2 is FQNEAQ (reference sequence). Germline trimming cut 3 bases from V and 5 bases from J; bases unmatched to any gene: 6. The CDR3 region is CASSFQGAVWANVLTF. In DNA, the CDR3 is TGTGCCAGCAGCTTTCAGGGGGCAGTCTGGGCCAACGTCCTGACTTTC. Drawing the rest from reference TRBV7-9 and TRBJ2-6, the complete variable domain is DTGVSQNPRHKITKRGQNVTFRCDPISEHNRLYWYRQTLGQGPEFLTYFQNEAQLEKSRLLSDRFSAERPKGSFSTLEIQRTEQGDSAMYLCASSFQGAVWANVLTFGAGSRLTVL.